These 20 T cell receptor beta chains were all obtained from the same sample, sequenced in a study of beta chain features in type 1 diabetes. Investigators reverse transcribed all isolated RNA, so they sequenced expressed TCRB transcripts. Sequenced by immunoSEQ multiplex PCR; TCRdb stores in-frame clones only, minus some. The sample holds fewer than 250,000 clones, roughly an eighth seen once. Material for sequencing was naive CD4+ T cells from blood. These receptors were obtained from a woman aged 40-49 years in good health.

In DNA, the CDR3 is TGTGCCAGCAGTTTACCAGGATTTCCCCTCCACTTT. Translation gives CASSLPGFPLHF. The rearrangement uses TRBV6-5 and TRBJ1-6, with D uncertain. Per the germline V gene, CDR1 is MNHEY and CDR2 is SVGAGI. This CDR3 contains 12 residues. Trimming shortened V by 4 bases and J by 13 bases, and 11 bases separated the two germline ends.

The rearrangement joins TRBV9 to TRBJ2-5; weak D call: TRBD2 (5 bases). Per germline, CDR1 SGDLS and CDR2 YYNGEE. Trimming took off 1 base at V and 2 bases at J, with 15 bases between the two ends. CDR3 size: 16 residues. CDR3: CASSVQAIPGQETQYF. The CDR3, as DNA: TGTGCCAGCAGCGTACAGGCTATACCGGGGCAAGAGACCCAGTACTTC.

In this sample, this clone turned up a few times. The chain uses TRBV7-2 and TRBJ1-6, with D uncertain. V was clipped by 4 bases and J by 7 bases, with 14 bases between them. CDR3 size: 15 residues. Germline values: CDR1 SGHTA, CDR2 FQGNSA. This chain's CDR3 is CASSSRAGANSPLHF. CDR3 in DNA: TGTGCCAGCAGCTCTAGGGCGGGTGCCAATTCACCCCTCCACTTT.

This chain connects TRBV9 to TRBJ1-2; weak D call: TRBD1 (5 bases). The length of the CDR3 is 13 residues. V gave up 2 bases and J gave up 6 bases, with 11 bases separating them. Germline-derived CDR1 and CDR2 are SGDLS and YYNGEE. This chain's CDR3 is CASSVWGRDGYTF. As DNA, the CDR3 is TGTGCCAGCAGCGTCTGGGGGAGGGATGGCTACACCTTC.

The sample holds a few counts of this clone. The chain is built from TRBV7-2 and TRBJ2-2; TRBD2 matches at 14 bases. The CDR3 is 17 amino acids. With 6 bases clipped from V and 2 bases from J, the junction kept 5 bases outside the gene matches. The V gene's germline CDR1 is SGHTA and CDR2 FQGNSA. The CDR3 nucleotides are TGTGCCAGCAGACGACTAGCGGGGGGGCCAAACACCGGGGAGCTGTTTTTT. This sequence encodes CASRRLAGGPNTGELFF.

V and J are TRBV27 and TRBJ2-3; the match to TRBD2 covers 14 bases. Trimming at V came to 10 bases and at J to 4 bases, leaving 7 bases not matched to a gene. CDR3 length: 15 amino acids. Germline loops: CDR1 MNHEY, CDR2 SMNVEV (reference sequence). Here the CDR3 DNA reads TGTGCCACTTCACGACTAGCGGGGGGGCCAGATACGCAGTATTTT. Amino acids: CATSRLAGGPDTQYF.

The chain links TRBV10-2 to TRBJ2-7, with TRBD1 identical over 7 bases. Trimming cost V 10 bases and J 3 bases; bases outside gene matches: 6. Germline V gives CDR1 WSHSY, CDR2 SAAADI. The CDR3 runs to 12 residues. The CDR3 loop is CATRQGDYEQYF. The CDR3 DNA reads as TGCGCCACCAGACAGGGAGACTACGAGCAGTACTTC.

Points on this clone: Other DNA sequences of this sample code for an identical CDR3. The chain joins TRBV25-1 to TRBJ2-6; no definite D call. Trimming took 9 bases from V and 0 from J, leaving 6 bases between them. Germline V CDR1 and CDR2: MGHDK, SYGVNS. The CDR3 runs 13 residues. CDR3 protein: CASTGSGANVLTF. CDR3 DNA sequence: TGTGCCAGTACGGGCTCTGGGGCCAACGTCCTGACTTTC.

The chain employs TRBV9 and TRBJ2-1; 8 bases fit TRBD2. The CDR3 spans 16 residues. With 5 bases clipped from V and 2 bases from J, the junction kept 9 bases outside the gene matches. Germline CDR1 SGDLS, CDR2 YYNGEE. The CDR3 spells CASSLGGGRTYNEQFF. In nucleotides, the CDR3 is TGTGCCAGCAGTTTAGGCGGGGGGAGAACCTACAATGAGCAGTTCTTC.

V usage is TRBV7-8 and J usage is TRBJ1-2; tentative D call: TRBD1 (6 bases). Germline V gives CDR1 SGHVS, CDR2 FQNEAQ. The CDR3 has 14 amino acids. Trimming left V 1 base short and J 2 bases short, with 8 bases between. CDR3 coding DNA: TGTGCCAGCAGCTTAGACACAGGGAACTATGGCTACACCTTC. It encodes CASSLDTGNYGYTF.

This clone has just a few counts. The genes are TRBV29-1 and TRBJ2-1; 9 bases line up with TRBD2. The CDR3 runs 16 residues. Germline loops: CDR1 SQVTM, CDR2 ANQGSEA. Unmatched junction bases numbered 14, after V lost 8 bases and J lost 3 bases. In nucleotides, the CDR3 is TGCAGCTCCGCCTCCACGCGGGGGGGTCGCTACAATGAGCAGTTCTTC. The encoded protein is CSSASTRGGRYNEQFF.

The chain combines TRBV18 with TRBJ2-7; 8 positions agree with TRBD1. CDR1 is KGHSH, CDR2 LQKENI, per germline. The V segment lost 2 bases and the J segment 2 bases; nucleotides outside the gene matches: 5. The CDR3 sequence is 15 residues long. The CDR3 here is CASSPSTGVTYEQYF. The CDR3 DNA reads TGTGCCAGCTCACCATCGACAGGGGTCACCTACGAGCAGTACTTC.

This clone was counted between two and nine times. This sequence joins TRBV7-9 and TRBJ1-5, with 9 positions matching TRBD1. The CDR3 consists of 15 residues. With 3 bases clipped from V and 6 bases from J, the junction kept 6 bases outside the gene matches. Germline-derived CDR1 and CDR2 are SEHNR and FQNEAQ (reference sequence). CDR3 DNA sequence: TGTGCCAGCAGCTTTGGGACAGGGATGGCTCAGCCCCAGCATTTT. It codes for CASSFGTGMAQPQHF. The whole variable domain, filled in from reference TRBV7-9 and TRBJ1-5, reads DTGVSQNPRHKITKRGQNVTFRCDPISEHNRLYWYRQTLGQGPEFLTYFQNEAQLEKSRLLSDRFSAERPKGSFSTLEIQRTEQGDSAMYLCASSFGTGMAQPQHFGDGTRLSIL.

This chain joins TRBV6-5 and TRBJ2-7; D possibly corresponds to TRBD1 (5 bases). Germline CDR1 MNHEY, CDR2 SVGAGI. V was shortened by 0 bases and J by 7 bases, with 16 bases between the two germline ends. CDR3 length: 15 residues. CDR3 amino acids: CASSYSQGMLREQYF. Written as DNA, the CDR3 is TGTGCCAGCAGTTACTCCCAGGGAATGCTACGAGAGCAGTACTTC.

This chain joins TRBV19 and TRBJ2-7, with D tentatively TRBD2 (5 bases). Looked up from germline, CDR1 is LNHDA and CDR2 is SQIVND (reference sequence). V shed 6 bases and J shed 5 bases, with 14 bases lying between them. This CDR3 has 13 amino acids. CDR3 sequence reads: CASSARGPHEQYF. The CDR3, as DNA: TGTGCCAGTAGCGCCAGAGGGCCCCACGAGCAGTACTTC.

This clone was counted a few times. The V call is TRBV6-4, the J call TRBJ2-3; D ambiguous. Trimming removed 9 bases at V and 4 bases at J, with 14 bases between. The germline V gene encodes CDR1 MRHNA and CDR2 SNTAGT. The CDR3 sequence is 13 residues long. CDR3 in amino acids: CARSPPRPDTQYF. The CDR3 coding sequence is TGTGCCAGATCCCCCCCGAGGCCAGATACGCAGTATTTT.

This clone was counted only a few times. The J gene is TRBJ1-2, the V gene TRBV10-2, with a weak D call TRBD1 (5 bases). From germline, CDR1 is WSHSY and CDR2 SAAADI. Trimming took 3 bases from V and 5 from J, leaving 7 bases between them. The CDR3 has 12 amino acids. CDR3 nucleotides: TGCGCCAGCAGTGACAGGGCTTATGGCTACACCTTC. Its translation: CASSDRAYGYTF.

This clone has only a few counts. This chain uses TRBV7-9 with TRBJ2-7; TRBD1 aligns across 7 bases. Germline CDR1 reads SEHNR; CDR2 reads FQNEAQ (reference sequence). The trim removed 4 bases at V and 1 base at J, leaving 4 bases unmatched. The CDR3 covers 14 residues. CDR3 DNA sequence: TGTGCCAGCAGCTCAAGGGGACAGTCCTACGAGCAGTACTTC. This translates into CASSSRGQSYEQYF.

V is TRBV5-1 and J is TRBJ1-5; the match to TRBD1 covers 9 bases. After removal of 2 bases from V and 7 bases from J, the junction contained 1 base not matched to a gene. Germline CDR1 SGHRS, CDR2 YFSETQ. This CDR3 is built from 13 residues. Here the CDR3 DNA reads TGCGCCAGCAGCTTAGGGACAGGGCAGCCCCAGCATTTT. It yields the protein CASSLGTGQPQHF.

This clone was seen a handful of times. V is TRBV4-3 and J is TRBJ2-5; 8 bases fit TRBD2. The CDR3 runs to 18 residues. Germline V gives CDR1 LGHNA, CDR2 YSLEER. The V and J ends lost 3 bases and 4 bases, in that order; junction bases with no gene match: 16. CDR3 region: CASSQFMRGAIGGETQYF. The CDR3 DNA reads TGCGCCAGCAGCCAGTTTATGCGGGGGGCTATTGGGGGAGAGACCCAGTACTTC.